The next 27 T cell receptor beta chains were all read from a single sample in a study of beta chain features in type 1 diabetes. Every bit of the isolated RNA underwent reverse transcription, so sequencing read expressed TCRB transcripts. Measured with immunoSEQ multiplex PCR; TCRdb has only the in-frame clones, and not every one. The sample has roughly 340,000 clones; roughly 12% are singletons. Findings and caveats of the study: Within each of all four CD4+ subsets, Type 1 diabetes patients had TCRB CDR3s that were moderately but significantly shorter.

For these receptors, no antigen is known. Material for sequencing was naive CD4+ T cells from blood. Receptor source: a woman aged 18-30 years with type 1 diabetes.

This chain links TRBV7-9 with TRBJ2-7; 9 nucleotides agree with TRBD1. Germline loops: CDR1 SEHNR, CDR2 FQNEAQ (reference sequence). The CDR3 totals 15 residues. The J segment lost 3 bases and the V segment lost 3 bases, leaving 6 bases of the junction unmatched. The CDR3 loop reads CASSFTGTGNYEQYF. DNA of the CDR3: TGTGCCAGCAGCTTCACCGGGACAGGGAACTACGAGCAGTACTTC.

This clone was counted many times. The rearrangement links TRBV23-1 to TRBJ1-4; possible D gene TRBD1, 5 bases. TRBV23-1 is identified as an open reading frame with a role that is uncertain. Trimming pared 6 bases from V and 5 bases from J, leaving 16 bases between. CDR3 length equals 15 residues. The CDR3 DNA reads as TGCGCCAGCAGGGCCCGGTCAGGGAACAATGAAAAACTGTTTTTT. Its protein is CASRARSGNNEKLFF.

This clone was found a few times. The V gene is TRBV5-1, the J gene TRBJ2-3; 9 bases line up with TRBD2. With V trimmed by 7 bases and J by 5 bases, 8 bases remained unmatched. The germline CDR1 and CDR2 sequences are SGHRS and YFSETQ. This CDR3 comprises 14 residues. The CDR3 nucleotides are TGCGCCAGCTGCGCGGGAGGGTGGAAAGATACGCAGTATTTT. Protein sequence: CASCAGGWKDTQYF.

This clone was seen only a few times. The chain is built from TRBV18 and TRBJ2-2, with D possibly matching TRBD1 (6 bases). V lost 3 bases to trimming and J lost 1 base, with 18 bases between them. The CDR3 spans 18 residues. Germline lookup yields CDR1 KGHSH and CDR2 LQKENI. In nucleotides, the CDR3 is TGTGCCAGCTCACCGCAGTTAATGCTACAGGGGAACACCGGGGAGCTGTTTTTT. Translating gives CASSPQLMLQGNTGELFF.

CDR3 bases: TGTGCCAGCACCCCGGGGTCGTCCCCCTACGAGCAGTACTTC. Its protein is CASTPGSSPYEQYF. The rearrangement joins TRBV28 to TRBJ2-7; tentative D call: TRBD2 (5 bases). Between the trimmed V and J ends, which lost 7 bases and 2 bases, there was a span of 15 bases. The CDR3 runs 14 residues. Germline loops: CDR1 MDHEN, CDR2 SYDVKM.

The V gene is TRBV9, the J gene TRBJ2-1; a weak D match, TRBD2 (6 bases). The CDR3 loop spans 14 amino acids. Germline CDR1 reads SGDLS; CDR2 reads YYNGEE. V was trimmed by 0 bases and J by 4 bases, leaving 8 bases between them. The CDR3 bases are TGTGCCAGCAGCGTAGGGAGGGGATACAATGAGCAGTTCTTC. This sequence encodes CASSVGRGYNEQFF.

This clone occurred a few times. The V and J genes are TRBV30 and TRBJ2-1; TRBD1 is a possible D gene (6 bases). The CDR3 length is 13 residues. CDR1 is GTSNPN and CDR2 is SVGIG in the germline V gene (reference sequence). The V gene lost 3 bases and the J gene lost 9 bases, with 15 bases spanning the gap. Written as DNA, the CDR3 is TGTGCCTGGAGACAGGGACCCACCTTTGAGCAGTTCTTC. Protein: CAWRQGPTFEQFF. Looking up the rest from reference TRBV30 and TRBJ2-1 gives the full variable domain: SQTIHQWPATLVQPVGSPLSLECTVEGTSNPNLYWYRQAAGRGLQLLFYSVGIGQISSEVPQNLSASRPQDRQFILSSKKLLLSDSGFYLCAWRQGPTFEQFFGPGTRLTVL.

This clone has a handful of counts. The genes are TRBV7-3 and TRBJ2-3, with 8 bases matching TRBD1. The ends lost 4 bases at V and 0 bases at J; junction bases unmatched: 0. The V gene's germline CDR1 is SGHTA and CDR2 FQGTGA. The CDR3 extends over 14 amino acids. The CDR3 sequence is CASSWDRSTDTQYF. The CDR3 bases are TGTGCCAGCAGCTGGGACAGGAGCACAGATACGCAGTATTTT.

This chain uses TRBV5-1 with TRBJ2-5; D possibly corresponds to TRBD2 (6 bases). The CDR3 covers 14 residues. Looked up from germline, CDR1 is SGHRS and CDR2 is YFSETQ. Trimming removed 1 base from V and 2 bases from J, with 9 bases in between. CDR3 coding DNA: TGCGCCAGCAGCTTGTCGCTAGCGCAAGAGACCCAGTACTTC. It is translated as CASSLSLAQETQYF.

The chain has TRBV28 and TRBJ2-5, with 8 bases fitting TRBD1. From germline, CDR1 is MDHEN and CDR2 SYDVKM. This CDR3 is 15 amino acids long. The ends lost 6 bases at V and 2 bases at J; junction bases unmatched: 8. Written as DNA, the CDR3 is TGTGCCAGCAGACACCGGGACAGGCCACAAGAGACCCAGTACTTC. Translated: CASRHRDRPQETQYF.

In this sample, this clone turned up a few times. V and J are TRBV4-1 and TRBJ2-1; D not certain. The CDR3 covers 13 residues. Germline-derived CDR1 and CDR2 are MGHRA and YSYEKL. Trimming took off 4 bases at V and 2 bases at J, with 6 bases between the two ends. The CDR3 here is CASSRQAYNEQFF. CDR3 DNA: TGCGCCAGCAGCCGGCAGGCCTACAATGAGCAGTTCTTC.

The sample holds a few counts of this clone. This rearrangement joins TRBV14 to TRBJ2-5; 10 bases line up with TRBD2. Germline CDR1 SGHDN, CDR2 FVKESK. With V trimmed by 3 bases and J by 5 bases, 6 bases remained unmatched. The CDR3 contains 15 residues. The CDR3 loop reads CASSHGAGGPETQYF. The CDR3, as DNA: TGTGCCAGCAGCCACGGAGCGGGAGGGCCTGAGACCCAGTACTTC.

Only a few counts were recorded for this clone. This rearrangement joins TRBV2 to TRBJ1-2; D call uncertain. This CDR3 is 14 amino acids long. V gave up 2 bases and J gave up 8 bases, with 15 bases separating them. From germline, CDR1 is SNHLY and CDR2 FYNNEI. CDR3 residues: CASSELGQNGGYTF. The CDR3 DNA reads TGTGCCAGCAGTGAACTCGGCCAGAACGGGGGCTACACCTTC. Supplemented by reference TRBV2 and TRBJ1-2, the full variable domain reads EPEVTQTPSHQVTQMGQEVILRCVPISNHLYFYWYRQILGQKVEFLVSFYNNEISEKSEIFDDQFSVERPDGSNFTLKIRSTKLEDSAMYFCASSELGQNGGYTFGSGTRLTVV.

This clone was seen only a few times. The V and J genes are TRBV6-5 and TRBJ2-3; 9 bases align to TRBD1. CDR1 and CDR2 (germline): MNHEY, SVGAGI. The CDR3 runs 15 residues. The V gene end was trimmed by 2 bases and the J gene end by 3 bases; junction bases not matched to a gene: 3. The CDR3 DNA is TGTGCCAGCAGTTACGGCGGACAGGGGACAGATACGCAGTATTTT. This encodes CASSYGGQGTDTQYF.

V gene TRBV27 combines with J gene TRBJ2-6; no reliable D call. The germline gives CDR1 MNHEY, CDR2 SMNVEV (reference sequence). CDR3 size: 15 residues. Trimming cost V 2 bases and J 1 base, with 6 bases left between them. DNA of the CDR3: TGTGCCAGCAGTTTAGGAGTTTCTGGGGCCAACGTCCTGACTTTC. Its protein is CASSLGVSGANVLTF.

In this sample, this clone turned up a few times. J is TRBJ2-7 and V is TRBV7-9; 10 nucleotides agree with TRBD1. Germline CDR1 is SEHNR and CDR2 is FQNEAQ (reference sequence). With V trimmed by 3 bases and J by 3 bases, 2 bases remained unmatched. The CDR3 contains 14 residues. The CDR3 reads CASSFDRGLYEQYV. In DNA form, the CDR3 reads TGTGCCAGCAGCTTTGACAGGGGGCTCTACGAGCAGTACGTC.

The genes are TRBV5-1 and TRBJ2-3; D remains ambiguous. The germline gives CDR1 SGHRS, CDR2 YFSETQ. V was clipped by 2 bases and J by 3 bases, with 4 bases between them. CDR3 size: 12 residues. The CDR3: CASSFSTDTQYF. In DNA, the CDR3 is TGCGCCAGCAGCTTCAGTACAGATACGCAGTATTTT.

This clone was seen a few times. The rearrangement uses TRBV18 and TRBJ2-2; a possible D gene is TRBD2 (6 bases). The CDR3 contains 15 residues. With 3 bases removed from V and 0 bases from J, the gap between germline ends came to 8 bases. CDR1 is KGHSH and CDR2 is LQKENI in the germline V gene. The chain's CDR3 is CASSPRDSNTGELFF. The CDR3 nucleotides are TGTGCCAGCTCACCCAGGGACTCGAACACCGGGGAGCTGTTTTTT.

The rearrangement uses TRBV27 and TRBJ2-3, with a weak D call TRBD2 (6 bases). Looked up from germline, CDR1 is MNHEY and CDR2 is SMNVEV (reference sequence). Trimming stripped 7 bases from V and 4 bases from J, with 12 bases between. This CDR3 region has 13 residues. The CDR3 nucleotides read TGTGCCAGCACTCGACTAGGCGCAGATACGCAGTATTTT. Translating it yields CASTRLGADTQYF.

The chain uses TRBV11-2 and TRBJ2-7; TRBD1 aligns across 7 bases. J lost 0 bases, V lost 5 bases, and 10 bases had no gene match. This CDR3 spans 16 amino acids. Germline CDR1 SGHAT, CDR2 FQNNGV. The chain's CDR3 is CASSPHRTGSSYEQYV. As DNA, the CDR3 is TGTGCCAGCAGCCCCCACCGGACAGGTAGCTCCTACGAGCAGTACGTC.

As DNA, the CDR3 is TGTGCCAGCAGCCCCGGGACTAGCGGGAGGGGGAATGAGCAGTTCTTC. Amino acids: CASSPGTSGRGNEQFF. The chain carries TRBV14 and TRBJ2-1; 16 positions match TRBD2. From germline, CDR1 is SGHDN and CDR2 FVKESK. This CDR3 is built from 16 residues. V dropped 4 bases and J dropped 7; count of bases not matched to a gene: 4.

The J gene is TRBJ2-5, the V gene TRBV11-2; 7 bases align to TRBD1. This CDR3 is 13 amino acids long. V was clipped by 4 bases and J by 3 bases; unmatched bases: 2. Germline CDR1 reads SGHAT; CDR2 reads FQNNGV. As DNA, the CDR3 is TGTGCCAGCAGCTATACAGGGGAAGAGACCCAGTACTTC. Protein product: CASSYTGEETQYF.

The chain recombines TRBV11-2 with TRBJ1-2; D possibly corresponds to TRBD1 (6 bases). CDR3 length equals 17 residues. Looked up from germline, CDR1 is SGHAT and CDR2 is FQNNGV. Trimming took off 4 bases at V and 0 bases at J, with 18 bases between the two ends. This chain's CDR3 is CASSSIQGRRPNYGYTF. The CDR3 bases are TGTGCCAGCAGCTCAATACAGGGTCGACGTCCTAACTATGGCTACACCTTC.

Here the CDR3 reads CASSESPSGRYEQYF. CDR3 DNA: TGTGCCAGCAGTGAATCCCCTAGCGGGAGATACGAGCAGTACTTC. The rearrangement uses TRBV25-1 and TRBJ2-7; 10 bases are a match to TRBD2. The CDR3 spans 15 residues. Germline loops: CDR1 MGHDK, CDR2 SYGVNS. J lost 4 bases, V lost 1 base, and 4 bases had no gene match.

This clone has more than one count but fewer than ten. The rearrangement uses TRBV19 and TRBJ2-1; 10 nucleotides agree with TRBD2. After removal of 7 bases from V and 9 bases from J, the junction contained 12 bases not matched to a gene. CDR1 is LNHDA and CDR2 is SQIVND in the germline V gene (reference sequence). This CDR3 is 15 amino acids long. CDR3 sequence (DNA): TGTGCCAGTACTCGGGGGACTAGCGCTGGATCTGAGCAGTTCTTC. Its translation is CASTRGTSAGSEQFF.

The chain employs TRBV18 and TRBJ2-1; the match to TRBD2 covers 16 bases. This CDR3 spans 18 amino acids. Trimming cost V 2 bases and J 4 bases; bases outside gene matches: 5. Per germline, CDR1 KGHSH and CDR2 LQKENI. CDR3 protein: CASSPSGLAGGLYNEQFF. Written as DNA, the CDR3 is TGTGCCAGCTCACCATCGGGACTAGCGGGAGGGCTATACAATGAGCAGTTCTTC.

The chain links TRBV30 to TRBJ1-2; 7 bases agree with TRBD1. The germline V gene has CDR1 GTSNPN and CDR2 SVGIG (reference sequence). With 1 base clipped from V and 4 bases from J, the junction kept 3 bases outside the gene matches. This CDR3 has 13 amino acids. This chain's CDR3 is CAWSGTGSYGYTF. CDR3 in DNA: TGTGCCTGGAGTGGGACAGGCTCCTATGGCTACACCTTC.